This passage covers 23 T cell receptor beta chains from one sample sequenced in a study of blood T cell repertoires in COVID-19. The data were produced by immunoSEQ multiplex PCR, yet TCRdb's version contains in-frame clones alone and is incomplete. The sample has 150,000 to 200,000 clones, 85% to 95% seen once; the top ten hold 2%. Sequenced material: peripheral blood. Receptors originate from a woman aged 55-75 years with COVID-19, enrolled during active disease.

This clone was recorded once. The chain combines TRBV14 with TRBJ2-3; 7 positions agree with TRBD1. There are 15 residues in the CDR3. Germline CDR1 reads SGHDN; CDR2 reads FVKESK. J gave up 0 bases and V 4 bases, and 4 bases lay outside the gene matches. CDR3 in DNA: TGTGCCAGCAGCCGAGGGACAGCTAGCACAGATACGCAGTATTTT. It yields the protein CASSRGTASTDTQYF.

The chain links TRBV5-6 to TRBJ1-6; a weak D match, TRBD1 (5 bases). CDR1 and CDR2 from the germline V gene are SGHDT and YYEEEE. The V end lost 1 base, the J end lost 5 bases, and 13 bases lay between the germline ends. The CDR3 runs 16 residues. In DNA form, the CDR3 reads TGTGCCAGCAGCTTGTGGATGCAGACAGATAATTCACCCCTCCACTTT. Translated, it gives CASSLWMQTDNSPLHF.

The chain has TRBV27 and TRBJ2-3; 7 nucleotides align to TRBD1. V dropped 5 bases and J dropped 3; count of bases not matched to a gene: 5. The CDR3 is 14 amino acids. Germline CDR1 and CDR2: MNHEY and SMNVEV (reference sequence). CDR3 sequence: CASSADRSTDTQYF. The CDR3 DNA follows: TGTGCCAGCAGTGCGGACAGGAGTACAGATACGCAGTATTTT.

For this clone: Other nucleotide sequences in the sample specify the same CDR3. The rearrangement joins TRBV9 to TRBJ2-5, with TRBD1 as a possible D gene (7 bases). In germline, CDR1 is SGDLS, CDR2 YYNGEE. Trimming pared 0 bases from V and 4 bases from J, leaving 10 bases between. CDR3 length equals 14 residues. CDR3 loop: CASSVGQGGETQYF. In DNA, the CDR3 is TGTGCCAGCAGCGTAGGACAGGGAGGAGAGACCCAGTACTTC. The full variable domain, its missing parts supplied by reference TRBV9 and TRBJ2-5, is DSGVTQTPKHLITATGQRVTLRCSPRSGDLSVYWYQQSLDQGLQFLIQYYNGEERAKGNILERFSAQQFPDLHSELNLSSLELGDSALYFCASSVGQGGETQYFGPGTRLLVL.

CDR3 region: CASSLMDSSLYEQYF. The CDR3 DNA sequence: TGTGCCAGCTCACTAATGGACAGCTCGCTCTACGAGCAGTACTTC. The V call is TRBV18, the J call TRBJ2-7, with D possibly matching TRBD1 (6 bases). The CDR3 loop spans 15 amino acids. Looked up from germline, CDR1 is KGHSH and CDR2 is LQKENI. With 4 bases removed from V and 3 bases from J, the gap between germline ends came to 16 bases.

The chain couples TRBV27 to TRBJ1-5; TRBD1 agrees at 7 bases. This CDR3 has 16 residues. The V gene end was trimmed by 7 bases and the J gene end by 0 bases; junction bases not matched to a gene: 9. The germline gives CDR1 MNHEY, CDR2 SMNVEV (reference sequence). The CDR3 reads CASTGQDVYSNQPQHF. In DNA form, the CDR3 reads TGTGCCAGCACTGGACAGGACGTTTATAGCAATCAGCCCCAGCATTTT.

The chain links TRBV4-2 to TRBJ2-2; TRBD1 might be the D (6 bases). CDR1 is LGHNA, CDR2 YNFKEQ, per germline. Trimming removed 6 bases from V and 6 bases from J, with 14 bases in between. This CDR3 spans 14 amino acids. CDR3 DNA sequence: TGTGCCAGCAGTACAGGGACCCTCGCCGGGGAGCTGTTTTTT. Translating gives CASSTGTLAGELFF.

The table lists this clone with a few counts. The chain is built from TRBV19 and TRBJ1-5; 7 positions agree with TRBD1. CDR1 is LNHDA and CDR2 is SQIVND in the germline V gene (reference sequence). V trimming: 3 bases; J trimming: 0 bases; junction bases outside the gene matches: 17. The CDR3 loop spans 20 amino acids. The CDR3 region has the DNA TGTGCCAGTAGTATCCCGGGGCCTTACAGGGGCTGGAATAGCAATCAGCCCCAGCATTTT. This translates into CASSIPGPYRGWNSNQPQHF. The full variable domain, rest sourced from reference TRBV19 and TRBJ1-5, is DGGITQSPKYLFRKEGQNVTLSCEQNLNHDAMYWYRQDPGQGLRLIYYSQIVNDFQKGDIAEGYSVSREKKESFPLTVTSAQKNPTAFYLCASSIPGPYRGWNSNQPQHFGDGTRLSIL.

This chain connects TRBV9 to TRBJ2-3; 8 nucleotides align to TRBD2. The CDR3 consists of 18 residues. V gave up 0 bases and J gave up 5 bases; unmatched junction bases: 14. Germline CDR1 reads SGDLS; CDR2 reads YYNGEE. The CDR3 DNA is TGTGCCAGCAGCGTAGATGGTGGCGGGGGGCTCGGACTAGATACGCAGTATTTT. Its protein is CASSVDGGGGLGLDTQYF.

V gene TRBV12-5 combines with J gene TRBJ1-6; TRBD1 matches at 8 bases. The length of the CDR3 is 18 residues. Per germline, CDR1 LGHNT and CDR2 FRNRAP. V shed 4 bases and J 0 bases; nucleotides not matched to a gene: 8. The CDR3 region has the DNA TGTGCTAGTGGTTGGGGGGGACAGGCGAGCTCCTATAATTCACCCCTCCACTTT. As protein: CASGWGGQASSYNSPLHF.

The CDR3 reads CASSLGVQGESPLHF. CDR3 in DNA: TGTGCCAGCAGCTTAGGGGTACAGGGAGAGTCACCCCTCCACTTT. The chain recombines TRBV7-2 with TRBJ1-6; tentative D call: TRBD1 (6 bases). Germline CDR1 is SGHTA and CDR2 is FQGNSA. This CDR3 contains 15 residues. Trimming removed 1 base from V and 10 bases from J, with 14 bases in between.

A word on this clone: Different DNA sequences within this sample yield the same CDR3. The genes are TRBV5-1 and TRBJ1-5; D remains unclear. CDR3 size: 15 residues. V was trimmed by 0 bases and J by 0 bases, leaving 7 bases between them. Germline V gene data show CDR1 as SGHRS and CDR2 as YFSETQ. The chain's CDR3 is CASSLGGSSNQPQHF. The CDR3 nucleotides are TGCGCCAGCAGCTTGGGAGGGTCTAGCAATCAGCCCCAGCATTTT.

The chain links TRBV7-2 to TRBJ1-3, with a possible D match to TRBD1 (5 bases). V lost 5 bases, J lost 0 bases, and 11 bases lay in between. CDR1 and CDR2 (germline): SGHTA, FQGNSA. This CDR3 is 15 amino acids long. CDR3 nucleotide sequence: TGTGCCAGCAGCCAAGGACACTACTCTGGAAACACCATATATTTT. Translated: CASSQGHYSGNTIYF.

V is TRBV29-1 and J is TRBJ2-5; 7 nucleotides agree with TRBD1. Germline V lookup: CDR1 SQVTM, CDR2 ANQGSEA. This CDR3 contains 13 residues. V shed 5 bases, J shed 1 base, and the junction held 4 bases outside the gene matches. The CDR3 DNA is TGCAGCGTTAGGGACAGCGCCCAAGAGACCCAGTACTTC. It specifies CSVRDSAQETQYF.

The CDR3 reads CASSRTGGITEAFF. The CDR3 DNA follows: TGTGCCAGCAGCAGGACAGGGGGTATTACTGAAGCTTTCTTT. The chain is built from TRBV9 and TRBJ1-1; 10 bases match TRBD1. The junction had 5 bases not matched to a gene; V was cut back by 4 bases and J by 5 bases. CDR1 SGDLS and CDR2 YYNGEE come from the germline V gene. This CDR3 spans 14 amino acids.

This clone was picked up one time. This chain links TRBV4-3 with TRBJ1-5; D is undetermined. The CDR3 length is 13 residues. CDR1 and CDR2 from the germline V gene are LGHNA and YSLEER. The germline V and J ends were trimmed by 2 bases and 6 bases, with 8 bases remaining between them. The CDR3 region has the DNA TGCGCCAGCAGCCAAAGTCCGGGTCAGCCCCAGCATTTT. Translating gives CASSQSPGQPQHF.

The chain links TRBV4-3 to TRBJ2-1; D is perhaps TRBD2 (7 bases). The CDR3 totals 16 residues. Germline V lookup: CDR1 LGHNA, CDR2 YSLEER. V shed 0 bases and J shed 2 bases, with 11 bases lying between them. CDR3 DNA sequence: TGCGCCAGCAGCCAAGATCACGGGGGGCCCTACAATGAGCAGTTCTTC. Amino acids: CASSQDHGGPYNEQFF.

This chain connects TRBV7-2 to TRBJ1-1, with 8 bases matching TRBD1. The CDR3 is 17 amino acids. The V segment lost 5 bases and the J segment 0 bases; nucleotides outside the gene matches: 11. The V gene's germline CDR1 is SGHTA and CDR2 FQGNSA. This chain's CDR3 is CASSPPRQGRMNTEAFF. CDR3 bases: TGTGCCAGCAGCCCGCCTAGACAGGGGCGAATGAACACTGAAGCTTTCTTT.

The V and J genes are TRBV6-5 and TRBJ2-1; D gene uncertain. The CDR3 totals 11 residues. The germline V gene encodes CDR1 MNHEY and CDR2 SVGAGI. Trimming pared 1 base from V and 10 bases from J, leaving 5 bases between. As DNA, the CDR3 is TGTGCCAGCAGTTACTTCGGGGAGCAGTTCTTC. Protein sequence: CASSYFGEQFF.

This clone was seen a single time. The chain is built from TRBV9 and TRBJ1-5, with D unresolved. The CDR3 spans 15 residues. V lost 4 bases and J lost 9, with 20 bases in between. CDR1 SGDLS and CDR2 YYNGEE come from the germline V gene. The CDR3 loop is CASSPSPGREGPQHF. CDR3 coding DNA: TGTGCCAGCAGCCCCTCGCCGGGTAGGGAGGGGCCCCAGCATTTT.

The CDR3 DNA reads TGTGCCAGCAGTTTGACAGGGAGTGAAAAACTGTTTTTT. Its translation: CASSLTGSEKLFF. This rearrangement joins TRBV12-3 or TRBV12-4 to TRBJ1-4; TRBD1 matches at 7 bases. CDR3 size: 13 residues. V lost 3 bases to trimming and J lost 7 bases; unmatched junction nucleotides: 2.

V is TRBV4-3 and J is TRBJ1-3; TRBD1 agrees at 9 bases. From germline, CDR1 is LGHNA and CDR2 YSLEER. There are 17 residues in the CDR3. V shed 5 bases and J 4 bases; nucleotides not matched to a gene: 12. CDR3 sequence reads: CASSYSGQGMGGNTIYF. The CDR3 nucleotides are TGCGCCAGCAGCTACTCGGGACAGGGCATGGGAGGAAACACCATATATTTT.

J is TRBJ1-1 and V is TRBV6-5; 7 bases fit TRBD1. Trimming took 8 bases from V and 2 from J; bases not matched to a gene: 8. This CDR3 contains 14 residues. Germline V gene data show CDR1 as MNHEY and CDR2 as SVGAGI. In nucleotides, the CDR3 is TGTGCCAGCGCCCCGGGACAGTCTAACACTGAAGCTTTCTTT. This codes for CASAPGQSNTEAFF.